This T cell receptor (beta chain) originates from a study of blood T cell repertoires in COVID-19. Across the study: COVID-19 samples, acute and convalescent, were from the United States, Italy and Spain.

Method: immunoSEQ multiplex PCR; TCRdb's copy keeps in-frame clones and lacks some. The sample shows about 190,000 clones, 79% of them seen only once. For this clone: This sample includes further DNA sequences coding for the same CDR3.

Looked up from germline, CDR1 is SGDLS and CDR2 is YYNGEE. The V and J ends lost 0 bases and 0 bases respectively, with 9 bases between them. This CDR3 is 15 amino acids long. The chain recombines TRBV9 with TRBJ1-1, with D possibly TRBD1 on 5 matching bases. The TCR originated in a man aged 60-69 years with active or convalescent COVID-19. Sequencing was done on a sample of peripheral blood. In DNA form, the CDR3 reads TGTGCCAGCAGCGTAGGTGACAGAATGAACACTGAAGCTTTCTTT. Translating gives CASSVGDRMNTEAFF.